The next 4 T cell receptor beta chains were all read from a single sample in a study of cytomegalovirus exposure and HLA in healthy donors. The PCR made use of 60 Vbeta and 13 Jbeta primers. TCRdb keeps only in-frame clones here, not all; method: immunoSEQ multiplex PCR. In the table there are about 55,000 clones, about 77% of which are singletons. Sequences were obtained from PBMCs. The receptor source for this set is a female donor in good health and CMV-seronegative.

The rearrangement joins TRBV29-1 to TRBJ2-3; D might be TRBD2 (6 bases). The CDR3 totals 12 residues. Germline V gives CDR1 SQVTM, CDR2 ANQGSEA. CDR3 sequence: CTGTGSGDTQYF. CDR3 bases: TGCACCGGCACGGGTAGCGGAGATACGCAGTATTTT.

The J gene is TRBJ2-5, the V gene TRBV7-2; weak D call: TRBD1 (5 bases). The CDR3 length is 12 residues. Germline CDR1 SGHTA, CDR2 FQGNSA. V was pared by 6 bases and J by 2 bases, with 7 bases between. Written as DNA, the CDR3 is TGTGCCAGCAGACGACAGCAAGAGACCCAGTACTTC. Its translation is CASRRQQETQYF.

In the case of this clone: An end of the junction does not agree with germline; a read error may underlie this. For the CDR3, the DNA is TGTGCCACCGCGATAAGCCGTAGAGGGACACCTCTCTTC. Protein sequence: CATAISRRGTPLF. J is TRBJ2-1 and V is TRBV2, with D maybe TRBD1 (6 bases). The germline V gene encodes CDR1 SNHLY and CDR2 FYNNEI. The CDR3 spans 13 residues. Full variable domain (remainder filled in from reference TRBV2 and TRBJ2-1): EPEVTQTPSHQVTQMGQEVILRCVPISNHLYFYWYRQILGQKVEFLVSFYNNEISEKSEIFDDQFSVERPDGSNFTLKIRSTKLEDSAMYFCATAISRRGTPLFGPGTRLTVL.

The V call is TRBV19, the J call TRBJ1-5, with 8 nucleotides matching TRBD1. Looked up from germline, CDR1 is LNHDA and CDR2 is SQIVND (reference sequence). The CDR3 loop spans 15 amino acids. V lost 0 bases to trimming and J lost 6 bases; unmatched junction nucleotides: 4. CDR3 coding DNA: TGTGCCAGTAGTATAGACGGACAGGGAGGTCAGCCCCAGCATTTT. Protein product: CASSIDGQGGQPQHF. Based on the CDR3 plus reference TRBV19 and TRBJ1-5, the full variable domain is DGGITQSPKYLFRKEGQNVTLSCEQNLNHDAMYWYRQDPGQGLRLIYYSQIVNDFQKGDIAEGYSVSREKKESFPLTVTSAQKNPTAFYLCASSIDGQGGQPQHFGDGTRLSIL.